This TCR beta chain was obtained from a study of blood T cell repertoires in COVID-19. Study-wide context: Whether acute or convalescent, the COVID-19 samples came from the United States, Italy and Spain. T cells, B-cell-depleted T cells, or PBMCs supplied cDNA or gDNA.

The CDR3 is made up of 17 amino acids. In germline, CDR1 is KGHSH, CDR2 LQKENI. Trimming took 4 bases from V and 5 from J; bases not matched to a gene: 8. Using immunoSEQ multiplex PCR, the repertoire was profiled, and TCRdb retains in-frame clones only, with some absent. Of about 140,000 clones in the sample, more than 80% were seen once. Sequenced sample: peripheral blood. This TCR was recovered from a human donor in a cohort sampled during active COVID-19. The J gene is TRBJ2-1, the V gene TRBV18; 13 nucleotides agree with TRBD2. The chain's CDR3 is CASSQELAGGPNNEQFF. CDR3 sequence (DNA): TGTGCCAGCTCACAAGAACTAGCGGGGGGGCCCAACAATGAGCAGTTCTTC.